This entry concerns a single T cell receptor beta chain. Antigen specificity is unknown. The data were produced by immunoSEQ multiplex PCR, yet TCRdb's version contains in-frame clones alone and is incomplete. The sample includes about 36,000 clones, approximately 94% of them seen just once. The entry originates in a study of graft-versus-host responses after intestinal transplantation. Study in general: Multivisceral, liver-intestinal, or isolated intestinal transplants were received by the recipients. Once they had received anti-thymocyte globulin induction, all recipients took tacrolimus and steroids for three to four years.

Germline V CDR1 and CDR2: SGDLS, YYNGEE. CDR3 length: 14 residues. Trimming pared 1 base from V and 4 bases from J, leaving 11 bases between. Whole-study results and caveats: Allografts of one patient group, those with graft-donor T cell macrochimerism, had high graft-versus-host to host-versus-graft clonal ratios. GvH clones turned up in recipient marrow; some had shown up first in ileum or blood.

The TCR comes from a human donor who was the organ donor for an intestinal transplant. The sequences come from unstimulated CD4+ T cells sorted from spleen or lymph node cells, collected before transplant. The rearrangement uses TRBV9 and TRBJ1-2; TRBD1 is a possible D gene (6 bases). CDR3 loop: CASSVKTGTYGYTF. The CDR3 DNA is TGTGCCAGCAGCGTAAAAACAGGGACCTATGGCTACACCTTC.